Listed below are T cell receptor beta chains from one sample, sequenced in a study of blood T cell repertoires in COVID-19. Data came from immunoSEQ multiplex PCR; TCRdb stores just in-frame clones and leaves some out. The sample consists of fewer than 300,000 clones, about nine tenths of them appearing once. The material sequenced was PBMCs or T cells enriched from blood (not recorded which). The receptors were sampled from a woman between 25 and 40 years old who had recovered from COVID-19. Both conserved end residues are part of each CDR3. A D gene is named only where the DNA matches it firmly. Clone size is given for some rows only: seen once, a few or many times, or a class if the clone is expanded.

j_call: TRBJ1-1
v_call: TRBV5-5
d_call: TRBD1
clone_size: NA
cdr3_aa: CASSGGQGAETEAFF
cdr3_nt: TGTGCCAGCAGCGGGGGACAGGGGGCTGAGACTGAAGCTTTCTTT

j_call: TRBJ1-1
v_call: TRBV10-3
d_call: TRBD1
clone_size: NA
cdr3_aa: CAIGQGTNTEAFF
cdr3_nt: TGTGCCATCGGACAGGGGACGAACACTGAAGCTTTCTTT

j_call: TRBJ2-3
v_call: TRBV19
d_call: NA
clone_size: NA
cdr3_aa: CASSNRDTQYF
cdr3_nt: TGTGCCAGTAGCAACAGGGATACGCAGTATTTT

j_call: TRBJ2-2
v_call: TRBV19
d_call: NA
clone_size: NA
cdr3_aa: CASSTKLPSQGWNTGELFF
cdr3_nt: TGTGCCAGTAGTACGAAGCTCCCAAGTCAGGGGTGGAACACCGGGGAGCTGTTTTTT

j_call: TRBJ1-1
v_call: TRBV3-1/TRBV3-2
d_call: NA
clone_size: NA
cdr3_aa: CASSSRTTNTEAFF
cdr3_nt: TGTGCCAGCAGCTCCAGGACTACTAACACTGAAGCTTTCTTT

j_call: TRBJ1-2
v_call: TRBV3-1/TRBV3-2
d_call: TRBD1
clone_size: NA
cdr3_aa: CASSPRQGLRYTF
cdr3_nt: TGTGCCAGCAGCCCGCGACAGGGGCTACGCTACACCTTC

j_call: TRBJ2-3
v_call: TRBV5-1
d_call: NA
clone_size: NA
cdr3_aa: CASKGVDTQYF
cdr3_nt: TGCGCCAGCAAAGGAGTGGATACGCAGTATTTT

j_call: TRBJ2-1
v_call: TRBV11-3
d_call: TRBD2
clone_size: NA
cdr3_aa: CASSPGTSINEQFF
cdr3_nt: TGTGCCAGCAGCCCCGGGACTAGCATCAATGAGCAGTTCTTC

j_call: TRBJ1-3
v_call: TRBV6-5
d_call: NA
clone_size: NA
cdr3_aa: CASSLSGWNSGNTIYF
cdr3_nt: TGTGCCAGCAGTTTATCGGGGTGGAACTCTGGAAACACCATATATTTT

j_call: TRBJ1-2
v_call: TRBV10-3
d_call: TRBD1
clone_size: NA
cdr3_aa: CAISPGQPLGYTF
cdr3_nt: TGTGCCATCAGCCCGGGACAGCCTCTAGGCTACACCTTC

j_call: TRBJ1-3
v_call: TRBV7-2
d_call: NA
clone_size: NA
cdr3_aa: CASSLGWAGGNTIYF
cdr3_nt: TGTGCCAGCAGCTTAGGGTGGGCGGGAGGAAACACCATATATTTT

j_call: TRBJ1-2
v_call: TRBV7-2
d_call: NA
clone_size: NA
cdr3_aa: CASTPNAGYGYTF
cdr3_nt: TGTGCCAGCACCCCCAATGCGGGGTATGGCTACACCTTC

j_call: TRBJ2-7
v_call: TRBV19
d_call: NA
clone_size: NA
cdr3_aa: CASSRRESSYEQYF
cdr3_nt: TGTGCCAGTAGTCGGCGGGAAAGCTCCTACGAGCAGTACTTC

j_call: TRBJ1-2
v_call: TRBV27
d_call: TRBD1
clone_size: NA
cdr3_aa: CASSPRRGQGGGYTF
cdr3_nt: TGTGCCAGCAGTCCGCGCCGGGGACAGGGCGGCGGCTACACCTTC

j_call: TRBJ1-5
v_call: TRBV30
d_call: NA
clone_size: NA
cdr3_aa: CAWSQGGDQPQHF
cdr3_nt: TGTGCCTGGAGCCAGGGAGGAGATCAGCCCCAGCATTTT

j_call: TRBJ2-7
v_call: TRBV7-2
d_call: NA
clone_size: NA
cdr3_aa: CASSAQTGNYEQYF
cdr3_nt: TGTGCCAGCAGCGCACAAACAGGGAACTACGAGCAGTACTTC

j_call: TRBJ1-3
v_call: TRBV6-2/TRBV6-3
d_call: NA
clone_size: NA
cdr3_aa: CASSPSLRSGNTIYF
cdr3_nt: TGTGCCAGCAGCCCCTCTTTGAGGAGTGGAAACACCATATATTTT

j_call: TRBJ2-1
v_call: TRBV27
d_call: TRBD2
clone_size: once
cdr3_aa: CATRPAGGHNEQFF
cdr3_nt: TGTGCCACCAGACCAGCGGGAGGGCACAATGAGCAGTTCTTC

j_call: TRBJ2-7
v_call: TRBV30
d_call: NA
clone_size: NA
cdr3_aa: CAWSTKTGYEQYF
cdr3_nt: TGTGCCTGGAGTACAAAGACTGGGTACGAGCAGTACTTC

j_call: TRBJ2-3
v_call: TRBV6-5
d_call: NA
clone_size: NA
cdr3_aa: CASSYGRGNTDTQYF
cdr3_nt: TGTGCCAGCAGTTACGGACGGGGGAACACAGATACGCAGTATTTT

j_call: TRBJ2-2
v_call: TRBV7-2
d_call: NA
clone_size: NA
cdr3_aa: CASSWRQERTGELFF
cdr3_nt: TGTGCCAGCAGCTGGAGACAGGAGCGGACCGGGGAGCTGTTTTTT

j_call: TRBJ2-3
v_call: TRBV5-1
d_call: TRBD2
clone_size: NA
cdr3_aa: CASSLGLAGVQMGTDTQYF
cdr3_nt: TGCGCCAGCAGCTTGGGACTAGCGGGAGTCCAAATGGGCACAGATACGCAGTATTTT

j_call: TRBJ2-7
v_call: TRBV28
d_call: TRBD2
clone_size: NA
cdr3_aa: CASSSAGTSGTFPRYEQYF
cdr3_nt: TGTGCCAGCAGTTCCGCCGGGACTAGCGGGACCTTCCCCCGCTACGAGCAGTACTTC

j_call: TRBJ2-2
v_call: TRBV3-1/TRBV3-2
d_call: TRBD2
clone_size: few
cdr3_aa: CASSRRTSGRAGGGELFF
cdr3_nt: TGTGCCAGCAGTCGCCGGACTAGCGGGAGGGCCGGCGGCGGGGAGCTGTTTTTT

j_call: TRBJ2-3
v_call: TRBV3-1/TRBV3-2
d_call: TRBD1
clone_size: NA
cdr3_aa: CASSQEQGRSGTDTQYF
cdr3_nt: TGTGCCAGCAGCCAAGAACAGGGGCGAAGCGGCACAGATACGCAGTATTTT

j_call: TRBJ1-1
v_call: TRBV6-1
d_call: NA
clone_size: NA
cdr3_aa: CASIHAGAEAFF
cdr3_nt: TGTGCCAGCATCCATGCCGGTGCTGAAGCTTTCTTT

j_call: TRBJ2-3
v_call: TRBV9
d_call: TRBD1
clone_size: NA
cdr3_aa: CASSVANAGQGITDTQYF
cdr3_nt: TGTGCCAGCAGCGTAGCCAACGCGGGACAGGGGATCACAGATACGCAGTATTTT

j_call: TRBJ2-7
v_call: TRBV28
d_call: TRBD1
clone_size: NA
cdr3_aa: CASSSGQVSYEQYF
cdr3_nt: TGTGCCAGCAGTTCCGGACAGGTTTCCTACGAGCAGTACTTC

j_call: TRBJ2-3
v_call: TRBV2
d_call: NA
clone_size: NA
cdr3_aa: CASRAQGFGTDTQYF
cdr3_nt: TGTGCCAGCAGGGCACAGGGATTCGGCACAGATACGCAGTATTTT

j_call: TRBJ1-2
v_call: TRBV28
d_call: NA
clone_size: NA
cdr3_aa: CASSVPQGIGRGYTF
cdr3_nt: TGTGCCAGCAGTGTACCTCAGGGGATTGGGCGCGGCTACACCTTC

j_call: TRBJ2-5
v_call: TRBV2
d_call: TRBD2
clone_size: NA
cdr3_aa: CASSELFSGKKETQYF
cdr3_nt: TGTGCCAGCAGTGAACTCTTTAGCGGGAAGAAGGAGACCCAGTACTTC

j_call: TRBJ2-1
v_call: TRBV5-3
d_call: TRBD2
clone_size: NA
cdr3_aa: CARSLAPRPRLAGWGNEQFF
cdr3_nt: TGTGCCAGAAGCTTGGCCCCCCGCCCTCGACTAGCGGGATGGGGGAATGAGCAGTTCTTC

j_call: TRBJ2-7
v_call: TRBV29-1
d_call: NA
clone_size: NA
cdr3_aa: CSVEELAWLYEQYF
cdr3_nt: TGCAGCGTTGAAGAATTAGCGTGGTTGTACGAGCAGTACTTC

j_call: TRBJ2-7
v_call: TRBV7-9
d_call: NA
clone_size: NA
cdr3_aa: CASSLAADRRNEQYF
cdr3_nt: TGTGCCAGCAGCTTAGCCGCCGACAGAAGAAACGAGCAGTACTTC

j_call: TRBJ1-4
v_call: TRBV9
d_call: TRBD1
clone_size: NA
cdr3_aa: CASSVDQGAEKLFF
cdr3_nt: TGTGCCAGCAGCGTAGACCAGGGGGCAGAAAAACTGTTTTTT

j_call: TRBJ2-6
v_call: TRBV9
d_call: TRBD1
clone_size: NA
cdr3_aa: CASSLGQGAGANVLTF
cdr3_nt: TGTGCCAGCAGTCTCGGACAGGGCGCTGGGGCCAACGTCCTGACTTTC

j_call: TRBJ2-1
v_call: TRBV24-1
d_call: NA
clone_size: NA
cdr3_aa: CATLGGELGQFF
cdr3_nt: TGTGCCACACTGGGGGGTGAATTGGGGCAGTTCTTC

j_call: TRBJ2-7
v_call: TRBV9
d_call: TRBD2
clone_size: NA
cdr3_aa: CASSLLASGTYEQYF
cdr3_nt: TGTGCCAGCAGCCTCCTGGCTAGCGGGACGTACGAGCAGTACTTC

j_call: TRBJ1-1
v_call: TRBV5-4
d_call: TRBD1
clone_size: NA
cdr3_aa: CASSLPGQGRTMNTEAFF
cdr3_nt: TGTGCCAGCAGCCTACCGGGACAGGGACGTACTATGAACACTGAAGCTTTCTTT

j_call: TRBJ1-5
v_call: TRBV7-3
d_call: NA
clone_size: NA
cdr3_aa: CASSLSSNQPQHF
cdr3_nt: TGTGCCAGCAGCTTATCGTCGAATCAGCCCCAGCATTTT

j_call: TRBJ1-6
v_call: TRBV7-6
d_call: NA
clone_size: NA
cdr3_aa: CASSPGDTLSPLHF
cdr3_nt: TGTGCCAGCAGCCCCGGCGACACACTTTCACCCCTCCACTTT

j_call: TRBJ2-4
v_call: TRBV6-1
d_call: NA
clone_size: NA
cdr3_aa: CASSELGQIAKNIQYF
cdr3_nt: TGTGCCAGCAGTGAATTGGGGCAGATAGCCAAAAACATTCAGTACTTC

j_call: TRBJ2-5
v_call: TRBV28
d_call: NA
clone_size: NA
cdr3_aa: CASSSPTGNVETQYF
cdr3_nt: TGTGCCAGCAGTTCGCCGACTGGAAATGTTGAGACCCAGTACTTC

j_call: TRBJ2-1
v_call: TRBV6-6
d_call: TRBD1
clone_size: NA
cdr3_aa: CASMNRQGAYNEQFF
cdr3_nt: TGTGCCAGCATGAACCGACAGGGGGCCTACAATGAGCAGTTCTTC

j_call: TRBJ2-3
v_call: TRBV29-1
d_call: TRBD2
clone_size: NA
cdr3_aa: CSVVRGSAADTQYF
cdr3_nt: TGCAGCGTTGTTCGCGGGAGTGCCGCAGATACGCAGTATTTT

j_call: TRBJ2-1
v_call: TRBV5-4
d_call: TRBD2
clone_size: NA
cdr3_aa: CASSLGGTSGQEQFF
cdr3_nt: TGTGCCAGCAGCTTGGGGGGGACTAGCGGGCAAGAGCAGTTCTTC

j_call: TRBJ1-5
v_call: TRBV11-2
d_call: NA
clone_size: NA
cdr3_aa: CASSLGTGLNQPQHF
cdr3_nt: TGTGCCAGCAGCTTAGGAACAGGGCTTAATCAGCCCCAGCATTTT

j_call: TRBJ1-1
v_call: TRBV6-5
d_call: TRBD1
clone_size: few
cdr3_aa: CASSYRGTGGIPFF
cdr3_nt: TGTGCCAGCAGTTACCGAGGGACAGGGGGAATTCCTTTCTTT

j_call: TRBJ1-4
v_call: TRBV6-2/TRBV6-3
d_call: TRBD1
clone_size: few
cdr3_aa: CASSLDRGSKATNEKLFF
cdr3_nt: TGTGCCAGCAGCCTAGACAGGGGTTCGAAAGCGACTAATGAAAAACTGTTTTTT

j_call: TRBJ2-7
v_call: TRBV5-6
d_call: NA
clone_size: NA
cdr3_aa: CASSFRGAYEQYF
cdr3_nt: TGTGCCAGCAGCTTCAGGGGTGCTTACGAGCAGTACTTC